This T cell receptor beta chain derives from a study of radiotherapy plus CTLA-4 blockade in lung cancer. Across the whole study: For approximately 17% of patients, objective responses occurred, and around 34% had disease control. Study-wide findings and caveats: Early clonal dynamics of blood T cells, together with interferon-beta, were reported as the best response predictor. Following radiotherapy plus ipilimumab, tumor-derived TCR clones expanded in the blood.

The CDR3 spans 13 residues. Trimming left V 11 bases short and J 1 base short, with 14 bases between. Per germline, CDR1 MNHNS and CDR2 SASEGT. In the case of this clone: Its antigen is as yet unknown.

Those with chemo-refractory metastatic non-small-cell lung cancer were treated with focal radiation combined with CTLA-4 blockade using ipilimumab. Assay used: immunoSEQ multiplex PCR; TCRdb lists only in-frame clones, some missing. The data hold approximately 95,000 clones, with 82% observed a single time. The V call is TRBV6-1, the J call TRBJ2-5; TRBD2 might be the D (7 bases). The source material was peripheral blood, sampled from a patient treated with radiotherapy plus ipilimumab. The TCR sequence derives from a human donor with non-small cell lung cancer who had a partial response to radiotherapy plus ipilimumab. The CDR3 reads CAGEGGAQETQYF. CDR3 coding DNA: TGTGCCGGGGAGGGGGGGGCCCAAGAGACCCAGTACTTC.